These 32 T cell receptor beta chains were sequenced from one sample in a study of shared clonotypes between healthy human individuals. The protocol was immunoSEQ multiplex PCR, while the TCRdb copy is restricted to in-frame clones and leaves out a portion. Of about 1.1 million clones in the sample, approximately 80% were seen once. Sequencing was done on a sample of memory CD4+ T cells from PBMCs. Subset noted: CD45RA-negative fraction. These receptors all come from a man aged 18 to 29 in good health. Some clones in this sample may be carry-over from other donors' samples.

CDR3 nucleotide sequence: TGTGCCAGCAGGAACCAGGGAACCGGGGAGCTGTTTTTT. Its translation: CASRNQGTGELFF. The rearrangement links TRBV2 to TRBJ2-2; possibly TRBD1 for D (5 bases). CDR3 size: 13 residues. Germline CDR1 and CDR2: SNHLY and FYNNEI. With 6 bases removed from V and 5 bases from J, the gap between germline ends came to 10 bases. The full variable domain, in which reference TRBV2 and TRBJ2-2 provide the parts outside the CDR3, is EPEVTQTPSHQVTQMGQEVILRCVPISNHLYFYWYRQILGQKVEFLVSFYNNEISEKSEIFDDQFSVERPDGSNFTLKIRSTKLEDSAMYFCASRNQGTGELFFGEGSRLTVL.

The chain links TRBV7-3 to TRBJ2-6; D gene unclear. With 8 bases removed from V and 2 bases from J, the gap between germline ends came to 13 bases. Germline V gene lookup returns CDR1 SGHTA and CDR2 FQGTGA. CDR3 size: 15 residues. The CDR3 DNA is TGTGCCAGCGGCAATCCCCCCACTGGGGCCAACGTCCTGACTTTC. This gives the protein CASGNPPTGANVLTF.

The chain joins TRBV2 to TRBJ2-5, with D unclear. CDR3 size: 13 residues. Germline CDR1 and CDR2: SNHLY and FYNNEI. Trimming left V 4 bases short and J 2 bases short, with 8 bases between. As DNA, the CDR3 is TGTGCCAGCAGTGCATCTCCACAAGAGACCCAGTACTTC. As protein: CASSASPQETQYF.

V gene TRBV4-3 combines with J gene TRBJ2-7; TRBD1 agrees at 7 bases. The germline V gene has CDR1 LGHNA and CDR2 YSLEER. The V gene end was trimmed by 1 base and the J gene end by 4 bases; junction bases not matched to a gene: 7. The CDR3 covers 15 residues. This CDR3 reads CASSQGAGGSYEQYF. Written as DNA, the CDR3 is TGCGCCAGCAGCCAAGGGGCAGGGGGTTCGTACGAGCAGTACTTC.

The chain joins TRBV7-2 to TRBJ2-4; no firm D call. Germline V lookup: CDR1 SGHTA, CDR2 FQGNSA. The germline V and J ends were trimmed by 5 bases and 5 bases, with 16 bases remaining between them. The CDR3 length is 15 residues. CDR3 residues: CASSPYSVGENIQYF. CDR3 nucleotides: TGTGCCAGCAGCCCCTATTCCGTTGGGGAAAACATTCAGTACTTC.

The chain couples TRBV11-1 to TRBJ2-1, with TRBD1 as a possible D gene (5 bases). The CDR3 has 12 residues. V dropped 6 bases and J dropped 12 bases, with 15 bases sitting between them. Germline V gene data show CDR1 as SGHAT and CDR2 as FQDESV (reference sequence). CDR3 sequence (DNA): TGTGCCAGCAGTCCCCCAACAGGATTGCAGTTCTTC. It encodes CASSPPTGLQFF.

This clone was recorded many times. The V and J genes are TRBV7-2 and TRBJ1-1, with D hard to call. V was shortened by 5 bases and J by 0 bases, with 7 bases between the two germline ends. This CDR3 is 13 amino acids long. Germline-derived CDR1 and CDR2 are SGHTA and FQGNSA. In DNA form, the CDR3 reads TGTGCCAGCAGCGCGTACATGAACACTGAAGCTTTCTTT. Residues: CASSAYMNTEAFF. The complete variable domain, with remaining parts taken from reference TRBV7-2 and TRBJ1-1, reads GAGVSQSPSNKVTEKGKDVELRCDPISGHTALYWYRQSLGQGLEFLIYFQGNSAPDKSGLPSDRFSAERTGGSVSTLTIQRTQQEDSAVYLCASSAYMNTEAFFGQGTRLTVV.

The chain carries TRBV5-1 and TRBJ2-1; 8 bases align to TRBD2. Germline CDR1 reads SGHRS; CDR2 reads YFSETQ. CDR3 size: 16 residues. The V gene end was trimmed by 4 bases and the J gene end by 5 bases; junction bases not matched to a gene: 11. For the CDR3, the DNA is TGCGCCAGCAGCCTATTGGGACTAGGAATTCACAATGAGCAGTTCTTC. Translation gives CASSLLGLGIHNEQFF.

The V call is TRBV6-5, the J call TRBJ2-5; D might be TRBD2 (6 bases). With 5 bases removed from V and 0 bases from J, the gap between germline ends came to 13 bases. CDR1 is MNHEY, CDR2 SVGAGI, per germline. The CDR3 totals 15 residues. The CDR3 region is CASSRQWGDQETQYF. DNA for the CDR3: TGTGCCAGCAGTCGACAGTGGGGGGACCAAGAGACCCAGTACTTC.

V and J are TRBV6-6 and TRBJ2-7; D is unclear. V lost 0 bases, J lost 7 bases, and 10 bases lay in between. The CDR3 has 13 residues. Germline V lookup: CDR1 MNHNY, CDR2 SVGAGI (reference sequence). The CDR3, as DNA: TGTGCCAGCAGTTACTCGGAAGGGCCGGAGCAGTACTTC. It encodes CASSYSEGPEQYF.

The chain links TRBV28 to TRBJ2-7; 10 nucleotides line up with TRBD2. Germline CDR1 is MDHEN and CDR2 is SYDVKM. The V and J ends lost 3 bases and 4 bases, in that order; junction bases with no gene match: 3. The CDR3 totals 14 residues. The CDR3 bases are TGTGCCAGCAGTTTTCCGGGACTAGCGTACGAGCAGTACTTC. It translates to CASSFPGLAYEQYF.

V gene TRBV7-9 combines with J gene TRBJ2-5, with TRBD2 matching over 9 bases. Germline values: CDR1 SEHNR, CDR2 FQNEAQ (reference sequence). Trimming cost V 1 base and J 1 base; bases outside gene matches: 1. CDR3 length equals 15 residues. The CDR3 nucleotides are TGTGCCAGCAGCTTAGGGGGACTAGCCCAAGAGACCCAGTACTTC. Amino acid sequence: CASSLGGLAQETQYF.

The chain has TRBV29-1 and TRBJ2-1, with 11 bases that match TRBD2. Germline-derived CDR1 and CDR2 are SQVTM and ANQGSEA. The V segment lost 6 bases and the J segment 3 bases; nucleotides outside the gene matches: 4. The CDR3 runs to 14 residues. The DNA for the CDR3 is TGCAGCGTACGGACTAGCGGGTACTACAATGAGCAGTTCTTC. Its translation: CSVRTSGYYNEQFF.

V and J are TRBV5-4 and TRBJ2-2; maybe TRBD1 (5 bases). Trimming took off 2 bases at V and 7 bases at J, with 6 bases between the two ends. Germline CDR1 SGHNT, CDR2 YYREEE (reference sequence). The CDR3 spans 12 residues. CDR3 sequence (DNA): TGTGCCAGCAGCTTAAGGGGCGGGGAGCTGTTTTTT. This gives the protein CASSLRGGELFF.

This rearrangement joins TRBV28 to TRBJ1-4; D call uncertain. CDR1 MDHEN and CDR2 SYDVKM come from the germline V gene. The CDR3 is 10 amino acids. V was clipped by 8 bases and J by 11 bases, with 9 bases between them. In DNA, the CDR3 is TGTGCCAGCGGCTCGGGGAAACTGTTTTTT. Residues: CASGSGKLFF.

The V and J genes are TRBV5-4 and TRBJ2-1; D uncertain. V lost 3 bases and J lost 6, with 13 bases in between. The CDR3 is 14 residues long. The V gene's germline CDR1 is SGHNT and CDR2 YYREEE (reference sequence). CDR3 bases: TGTGCCAGCAGCTCCCCTAGACCCCTCAATGAGCAGTTCTTC. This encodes CASSSPRPLNEQFF.

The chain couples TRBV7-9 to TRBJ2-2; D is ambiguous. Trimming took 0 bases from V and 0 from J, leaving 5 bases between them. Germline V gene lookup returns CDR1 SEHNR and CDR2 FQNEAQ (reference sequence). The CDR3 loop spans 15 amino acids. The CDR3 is CASSLAGSNTGELFF. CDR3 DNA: TGTGCCAGCAGCTTAGCGGGATCGAACACCGGGGAGCTGTTTTTT.

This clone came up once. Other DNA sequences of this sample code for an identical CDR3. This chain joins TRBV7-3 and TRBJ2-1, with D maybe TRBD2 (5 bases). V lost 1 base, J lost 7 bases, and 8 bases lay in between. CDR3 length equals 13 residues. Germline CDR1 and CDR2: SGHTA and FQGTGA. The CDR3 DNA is TGTGCCAGCAGCTTAAGTCCGGGGAATGAGCAGTTCTTC. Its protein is CASSLSPGNEQFF.

The CDR3, as DNA: TGTGCCAGCAGAGTCAATCGGGACAGGGGCAGGGGAGCCAAAAACATTCAGTACTTC. Translating it yields CASRVNRDRGRGAKNIQYF. This chain joins TRBV28 and TRBJ2-4; 10 bases are a match to TRBD1. Germline V CDR1 and CDR2: MDHEN, SYDVKM. This CDR3 is 19 amino acids long. J gave up 0 bases and V 6 bases, and 14 bases lay outside the gene matches. Based on the CDR3 plus reference TRBV28 and TRBJ2-4, the full variable domain is DVKVTQSSRYLVKRTGEKVFLECVQDMDHENMFWYRQDPGLGLRLIYFSYDVKMKEKGDIPEGYSVSREKKERFSLILESASTNQTSMYLCASRVNRDRGRGAKNIQYFGAGTRLSVL.

CDR3 loop: CASRSKLAWGEKYNEQFF. The CDR3 nucleotides are TGCGCCAGCAGATCTAAACTAGCGTGGGGAGAGAAATACAATGAGCAGTTCTTC. The rearrangement uses TRBV5-1 and TRBJ2-1, with 7 bases that match TRBD2. Germline loops: CDR1 SGHRS, CDR2 YFSETQ. The V and J ends lost 5 bases and 4 bases, in that order; junction bases with no gene match: 18. The CDR3 consists of 18 residues.

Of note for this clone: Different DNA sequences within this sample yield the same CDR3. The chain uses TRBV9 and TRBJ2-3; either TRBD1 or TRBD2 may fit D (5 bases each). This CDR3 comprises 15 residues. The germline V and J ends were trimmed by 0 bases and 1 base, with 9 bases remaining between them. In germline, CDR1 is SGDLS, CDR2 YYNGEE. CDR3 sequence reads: CASSVGGRGTDTQYF. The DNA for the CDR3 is TGTGCCAGCAGCGTAGGGGGGAGAGGCACAGATACGCAGTATTTT.

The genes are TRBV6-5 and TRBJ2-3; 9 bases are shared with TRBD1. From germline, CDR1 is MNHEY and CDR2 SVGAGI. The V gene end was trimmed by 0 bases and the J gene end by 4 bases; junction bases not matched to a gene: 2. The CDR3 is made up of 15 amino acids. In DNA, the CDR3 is TGTGCCAGCAGTTACTCGGGGACAGGGTCAGATACGCAGTATTTT. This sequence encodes CASSYSGTGSDTQYF.

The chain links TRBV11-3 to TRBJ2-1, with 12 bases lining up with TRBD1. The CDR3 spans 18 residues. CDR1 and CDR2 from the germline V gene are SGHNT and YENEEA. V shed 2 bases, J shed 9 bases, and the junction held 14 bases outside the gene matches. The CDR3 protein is CASSLSARDRGLAAEQFF. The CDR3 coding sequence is TGTGCCAGCAGCTTATCCGCCCGGGACAGGGGGCTAGCAGCTGAGCAGTTCTTC.

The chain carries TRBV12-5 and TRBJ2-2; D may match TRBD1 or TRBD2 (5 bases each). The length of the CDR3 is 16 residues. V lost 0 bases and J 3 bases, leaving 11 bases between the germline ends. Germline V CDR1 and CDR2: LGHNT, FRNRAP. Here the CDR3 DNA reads TGTGCTAGTGGTTTGGTTATTGGGGGAGACACCGGGGAGCTGTTTTTT. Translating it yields CASGLVIGGDTGELFF.

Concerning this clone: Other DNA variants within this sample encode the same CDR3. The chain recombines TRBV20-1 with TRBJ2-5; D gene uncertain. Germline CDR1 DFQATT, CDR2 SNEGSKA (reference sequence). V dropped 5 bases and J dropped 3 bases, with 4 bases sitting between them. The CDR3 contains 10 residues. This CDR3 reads CSAPKETQYF. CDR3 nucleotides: TGCAGTGCTCCCAAAGAGACCCAGTACTTC.

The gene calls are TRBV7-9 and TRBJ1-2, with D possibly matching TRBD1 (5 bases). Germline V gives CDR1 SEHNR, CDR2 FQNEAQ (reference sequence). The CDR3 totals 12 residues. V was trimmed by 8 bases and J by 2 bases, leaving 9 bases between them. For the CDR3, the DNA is TGTGCCAGCGGGGGAGAAAACTATGGCTACACCTTC. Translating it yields CASGGENYGYTF.

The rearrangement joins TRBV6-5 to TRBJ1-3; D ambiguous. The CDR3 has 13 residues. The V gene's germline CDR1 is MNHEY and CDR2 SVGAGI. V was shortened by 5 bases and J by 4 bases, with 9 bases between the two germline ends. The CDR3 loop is CASSRWRGNTIYF. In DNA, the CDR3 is TGTGCCAGCAGTCGGTGGAGAGGAAACACCATATATTTT.

CDR3 nucleotides: TGCAGCGGATCCGTTGGGGATACGCAGTATTTT. It specifies CSGSVGDTQYF. The chain couples TRBV29-1 to TRBJ2-3; no reliable D call. The length of the CDR3 is 11 residues. Germline V gene sequence: CDR1 SQVTM, CDR2 ANQGSEA. V shed 7 bases and J shed 6 bases, with 11 bases lying between them.

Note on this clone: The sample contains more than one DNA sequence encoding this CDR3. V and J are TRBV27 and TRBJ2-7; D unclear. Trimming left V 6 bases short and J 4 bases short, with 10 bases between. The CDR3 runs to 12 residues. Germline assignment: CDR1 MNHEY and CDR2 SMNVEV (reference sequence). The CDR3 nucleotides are TGTGCCAGCAGCCCGGACCCATACGAGCAGTACTTC. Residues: CASSPDPYEQYF.

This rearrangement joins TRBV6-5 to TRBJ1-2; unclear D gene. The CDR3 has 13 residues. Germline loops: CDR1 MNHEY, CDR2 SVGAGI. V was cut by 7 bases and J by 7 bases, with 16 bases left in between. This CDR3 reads CASTPAIDSGYTF. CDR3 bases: TGTGCCAGCACTCCCGCGATTGATAGTGGCTACACCTTC.

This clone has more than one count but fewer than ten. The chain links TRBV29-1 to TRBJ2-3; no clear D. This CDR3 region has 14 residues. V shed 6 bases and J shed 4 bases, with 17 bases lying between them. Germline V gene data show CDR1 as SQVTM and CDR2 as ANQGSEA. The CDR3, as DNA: TGCAGCGTCTCCTCCGGGCAAAAGGCAGATACGCAGTATTTT. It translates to CSVSSGQKADTQYF.

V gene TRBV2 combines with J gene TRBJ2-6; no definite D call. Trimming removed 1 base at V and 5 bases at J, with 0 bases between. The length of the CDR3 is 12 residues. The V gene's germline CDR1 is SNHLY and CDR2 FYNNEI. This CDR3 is CASSEGANVLTF. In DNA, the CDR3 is TGTGCCAGCAGTGAAGGGGCCAACGTCCTGACTTTC.